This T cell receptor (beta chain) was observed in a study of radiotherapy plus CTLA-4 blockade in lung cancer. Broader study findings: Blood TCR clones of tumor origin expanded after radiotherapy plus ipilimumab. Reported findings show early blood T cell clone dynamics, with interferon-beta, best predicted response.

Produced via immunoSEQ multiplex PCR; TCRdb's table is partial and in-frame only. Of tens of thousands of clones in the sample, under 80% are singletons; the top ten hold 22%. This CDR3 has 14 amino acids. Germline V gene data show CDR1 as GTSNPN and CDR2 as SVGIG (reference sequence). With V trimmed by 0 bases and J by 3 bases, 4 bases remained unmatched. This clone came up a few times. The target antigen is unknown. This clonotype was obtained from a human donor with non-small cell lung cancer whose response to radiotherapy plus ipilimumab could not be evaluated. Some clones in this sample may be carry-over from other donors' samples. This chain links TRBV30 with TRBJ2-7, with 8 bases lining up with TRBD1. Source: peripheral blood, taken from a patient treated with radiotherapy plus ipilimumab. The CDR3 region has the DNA TGTGCCTGGAGTGTCCCAGGACAGGGCTACGAGCAGTACTTC. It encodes CAWSVPGQGYEQYF.